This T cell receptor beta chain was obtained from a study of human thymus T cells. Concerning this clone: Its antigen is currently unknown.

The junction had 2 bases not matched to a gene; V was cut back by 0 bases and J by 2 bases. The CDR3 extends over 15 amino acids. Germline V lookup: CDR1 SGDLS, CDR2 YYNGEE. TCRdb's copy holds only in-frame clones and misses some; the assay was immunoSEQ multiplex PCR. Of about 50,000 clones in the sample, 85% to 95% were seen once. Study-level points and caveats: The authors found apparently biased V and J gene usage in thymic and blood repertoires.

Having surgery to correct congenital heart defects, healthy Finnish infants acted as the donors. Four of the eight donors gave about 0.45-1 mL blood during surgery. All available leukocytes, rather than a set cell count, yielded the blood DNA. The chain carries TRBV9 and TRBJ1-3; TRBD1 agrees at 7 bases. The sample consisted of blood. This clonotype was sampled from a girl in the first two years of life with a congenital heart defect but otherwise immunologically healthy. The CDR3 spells CASSVETGPGNTIYF. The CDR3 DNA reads TGTGCCAGCAGCGTAGAGACAGGGCCTGGAAACACCATATATTTT.